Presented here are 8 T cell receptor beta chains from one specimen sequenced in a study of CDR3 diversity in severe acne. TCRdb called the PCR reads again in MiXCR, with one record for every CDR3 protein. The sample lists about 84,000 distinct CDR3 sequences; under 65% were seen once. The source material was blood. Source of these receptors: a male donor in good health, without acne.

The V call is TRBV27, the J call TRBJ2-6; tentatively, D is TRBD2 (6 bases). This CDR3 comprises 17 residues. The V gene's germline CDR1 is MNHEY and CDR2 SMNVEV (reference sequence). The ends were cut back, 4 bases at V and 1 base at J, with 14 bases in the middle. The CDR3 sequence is CASSSPGSGSGANVLTF. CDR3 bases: TGTGCCAGCAGTTCACCGGGGAGCGGGTCTGGGGCCAACGTCCTGACTTTC.

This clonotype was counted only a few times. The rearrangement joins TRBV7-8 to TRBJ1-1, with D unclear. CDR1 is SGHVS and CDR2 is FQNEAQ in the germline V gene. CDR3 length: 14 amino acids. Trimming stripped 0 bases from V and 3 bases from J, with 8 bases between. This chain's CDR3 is CASSLALGYTEAFF. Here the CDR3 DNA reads TGTGCCAGCAGCTTAGCGCTAGGGTACACTGAAGCTTTCTTT.

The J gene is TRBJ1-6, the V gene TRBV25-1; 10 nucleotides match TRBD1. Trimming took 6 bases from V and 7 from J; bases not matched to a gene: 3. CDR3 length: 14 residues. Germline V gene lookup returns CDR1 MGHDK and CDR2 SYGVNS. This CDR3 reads CASSRDRGNSPLHF. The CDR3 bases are TGTGCCAGCAGCAGGGACAGGGGCAATTCACCCCTCCACTTT.

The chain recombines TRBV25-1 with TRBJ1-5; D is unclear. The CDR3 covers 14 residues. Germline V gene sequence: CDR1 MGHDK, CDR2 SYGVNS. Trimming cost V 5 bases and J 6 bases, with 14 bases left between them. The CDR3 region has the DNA TGTGCCAGCAGTCTCAGTCAGAGGCGTCAGCCCCAGCATTTT. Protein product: CASSLSQRRQPQHF.

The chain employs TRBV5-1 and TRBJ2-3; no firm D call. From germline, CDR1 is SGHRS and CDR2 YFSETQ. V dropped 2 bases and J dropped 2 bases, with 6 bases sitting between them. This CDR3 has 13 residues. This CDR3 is CASSFGPTDTQYF. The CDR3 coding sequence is TGCGCCAGCAGCTTCGGGCCCACAGATACGCAGTATTTT.

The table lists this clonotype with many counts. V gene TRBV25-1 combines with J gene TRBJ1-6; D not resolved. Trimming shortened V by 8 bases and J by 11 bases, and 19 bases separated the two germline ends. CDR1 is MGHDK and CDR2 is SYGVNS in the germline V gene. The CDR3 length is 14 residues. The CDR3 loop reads CASRTAGEWTPLHF. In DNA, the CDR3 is TGTGCCAGCCGGACGGCAGGCGAGTGGACACCCCTCCACTTT. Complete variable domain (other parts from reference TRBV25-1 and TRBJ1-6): EADIYQTPRYLVIGTGKKITLECSQTMGHDKMYWYQQDPGMELHLIHYSYGVNSTEKGDLSSESTVSRIRTEHFPLTLESARPSHTSQYLCASRTAGEWTPLHFGNGTRLTVT.

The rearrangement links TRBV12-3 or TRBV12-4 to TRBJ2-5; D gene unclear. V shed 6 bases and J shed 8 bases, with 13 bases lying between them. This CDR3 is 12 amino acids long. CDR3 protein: CASSSSGVTQYF. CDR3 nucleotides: TGTGCCAGCAGCTCCAGTGGGGTAACCCAGTACTTC.

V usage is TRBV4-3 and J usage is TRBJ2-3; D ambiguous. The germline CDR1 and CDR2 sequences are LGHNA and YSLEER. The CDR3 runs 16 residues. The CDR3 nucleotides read TGCTGGCACAGAAGTGACACTGGGTCGTCGGTGGATACGCAGTATTTT. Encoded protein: CWHRSDTGSSVDTQYF.